These 7 T cell receptor beta chains were all obtained from the same sample, sequenced in a study of blood T cell repertoires in COVID-19. TCRdb keeps only in-frame clones here, not all; method: immunoSEQ multiplex PCR. In the table there are approximately 120,000 clones, around 78% of which are singletons. Material for sequencing was peripheral blood. The source is a woman aged 60 to 75 with acute or convalescent COVID-19.

This chain connects TRBV4-3 to TRBJ1-2, with D possibly TRBD1 on 6 matching bases. CDR3 length equals 14 residues. V lost 0 bases, J lost 3 bases, and 8 bases lay in between. Per the germline V gene, CDR1 is LGHNA and CDR2 is YSLEER. The CDR3 spells CASSQDRTDYGYTF. The CDR3 DNA reads as TGCGCCAGCAGCCAAGATAGGACAGACTATGGCTACACCTTC.

A few counts support this clone. This chain joins TRBV27 and TRBJ1-6, with 7 bases that match TRBD1. The germline gives CDR1 MNHEY, CDR2 SMNVEV (reference sequence). CDR3 length: 18 amino acids. The V segment lost 2 bases and the J segment 5 bases; nucleotides outside the gene matches: 12. The CDR3 reads CASSLNGGMGQNNSPLHF. The CDR3 DNA follows: TGTGCCAGCAGTTTAAATGGCGGGATGGGACAGAATAATTCACCCCTCCACTTT.

This sequence joins TRBV30 and TRBJ1-1, with a weak D call TRBD1 (6 bases). The CDR3 is 12 residues long. Germline CDR1 GTSNPN, CDR2 SVGIG (reference sequence). The V end lost 3 bases, the J end lost 5 bases, and 10 bases lay between the germline ends. The CDR3 bases are TGTGCCTGGAGCAACACAGGGACTGAAGCTTTCTTT. Amino acids: CAWSNTGTEAFF.

This clone was found a few times. V usage is TRBV30 and J usage is TRBJ1-2; D perhaps matches TRBD1 (5 bases). Looked up from germline, CDR1 is GTSNPN and CDR2 is SVGIG (reference sequence). This CDR3 region has 15 residues. The ends were cut back, 4 bases at V and 3 bases at J, with 18 bases in the middle. The CDR3 DNA is TGTGCCTGGAACCGACGGGGGGGTGTAGACTATGGCTACACCTTC. It yields the protein CAWNRRGGVDYGYTF.

The chain recombines TRBV28 with TRBJ1-6; 8 bases line up with TRBD1. Unmatched junction bases numbered 7, after V lost 8 bases and J lost 7 bases. Germline CDR1 MDHEN, CDR2 SYDVKM. CDR3 length equals 14 residues. CDR3 in DNA: TGTGCCAGCCGGACAGGGTCGCAGAATTCACCCCTCCACTTT. It encodes CASRTGSQNSPLHF.

V and J are TRBV4-1 and TRBJ2-2, with TRBD2 identical over 10 bases. The CDR3 contains 16 residues. Per the germline V gene, CDR1 is MGHRA and CDR2 is YSYEKL. With V trimmed by 0 bases and J by 14 bases, 12 bases remained unmatched. The CDR3 sequence: CASSQDRLAGGPPLFF. CDR3 bases: TGCGCCAGCAGCCAAGACCGATTAGCGGGAGGACCTCCCCTGTTTTTT.

This rearrangement joins TRBV12-5 to TRBJ1-6; D remains unclear. In germline, CDR1 is LGHNT, CDR2 FRNRAP. With 3 bases removed from V and 6 bases from J, the gap between germline ends came to 6 bases. The CDR3 is 13 residues long. CDR3 in amino acids: CASGFGVNSPLHF. The CDR3 nucleotides read TGTGCTAGTGGTTTCGGGGTTAATTCACCCCTCCACTTT.